The 29 T cell receptor beta chains listed next were all sequenced from one sample in a study of tumor-infiltrating lymphocytes in oesophageal squamous cell carcinoma. One entry per CDR3 protein results from TCRdb running MiXCR on the PCR reads. The sample contains some 15,000 distinct CDR3 sequences, roughly 54% of which appear only once. Sequenced sample: esophageal tumor tissue. The receptor source for this set is a female donor with esophageal squamous cell carcinoma.

The V gene is TRBV6-5, the J gene TRBJ2-7; D may match TRBD1 or TRBD2 (5 bases each). The CDR3 loop spans 13 amino acids. Germline values: CDR1 MNHEY, CDR2 SVGAGI. V gave up 6 bases and J gave up 0 bases, with 9 bases separating them. The CDR3 region has the DNA TGTGCCAGCAGACCGGGGCTCTCCTACGAGCAGTACTTC. Protein sequence: CASRPGLSYEQYF.

The V call is TRBV7-8, the J call TRBJ2-7; the D gene is possibly TRBD2 (7 bases). TRBJ2-5 explains the end of the DNA better; the J call may be wrong. Germline lookup yields CDR1 SGHVS and CDR2 FQNEAQ. The CDR3 loop spans 14 amino acids. The CDR3, as DNA: TGTGCCAGCAGCCTCAGGGAGGGAGGGGGGACCCAGTACTTC. Translated, it gives CASSLREGGGTQYF.

This clonotype was detected many times. The chain uses TRBV18 and TRBJ2-2; 9 bases are a match to TRBD1. Germline V lookup: CDR1 KGHSH, CDR2 LQKENI. V shed 1 base and J 5 bases; nucleotides not matched to a gene: 17. CDR3 length: 20 amino acids. The CDR3 DNA sequence: TGTGCCAGCTCACCACTGCCCGGGACAGGGCGGAATGGGGCTACCGGGGAGCTGTTTTTT. Amino acid sequence: CASSPLPGTGRNGATGELFF. The whole variable domain, filled in from reference TRBV18 and TRBJ2-2, reads NAGVMQNPRHLVRRRGQEARLRCSPMKGHSHVYWYRQLPEEGLKFMVYLQKENIIDESGMPKERFSAEFPKEGPSILRIQQVVRGDSAAYFCASSPLPGTGRNGATGELFFGEGSRLTVL.

This chain connects TRBV7-3 to TRBJ2-3; tentatively, D is TRBD2 (7 bases). The CDR3 spans 14 residues. Trimming stripped 2 bases from V and 4 bases from J, with 10 bases between. Germline V gene sequence: CDR1 SGHTA, CDR2 FQGTGA. The DNA of the CDR3 is TGTGCCAGCAGCTTAGGGGGGGCCGCAGATACGCAGTATTTT. It codes for CASSLGGAADTQYF. The full variable domain, completed using reference TRBV7-3 and TRBJ2-3, is GAGVSQTPSNKVTEKGKYVELRCDPISGHTALYWYRQSLGQGPEFLIYFQGTGAADDSGLPNDRFFAVRPEGSVSTLKIQRTERGDSAVYLCASSLGGAADTQYFGPGTRLTVL.

The chain is built from TRBV7-3 and TRBJ2-1; 8 bases agree with TRBD2. The CDR3 is 15 amino acids. The trim removed 6 bases at V and 2 bases at J, leaving 6 bases unmatched. Looked up from germline, CDR1 is SGHTA and CDR2 is FQGTGA. CDR3 coding DNA: TGTGCCAGCAGGTTAGCGGGGTCCACCTACAATGAGCAGTTCTTC. This gives the protein CASRLAGSTYNEQFF.

CDR3 amino acids: CASSLWQGDSSGANVLTF. The CDR3, as DNA: TGTGCCAGCAGTTTGTGGCAGGGGGATAGCTCTGGGGCCAACGTCCTGACTTTC. V gene TRBV28 combines with J gene TRBJ2-6, with TRBD1 identical over 7 bases. From germline, CDR1 is MDHEN and CDR2 SYDVKM. After removal of 3 bases from V and 0 bases from J, the junction contained 8 bases not matched to a gene. The CDR3 runs 18 residues.

This clonotype was found a few times. The chain links TRBV12-3 or TRBV12-4 to TRBJ2-5; D is perhaps TRBD1 or TRBD2 (5 bases each). The last part of the DNA fits TRBJ2-7 better; the J call may be wrong. The CDR3 extends over 15 amino acids. In DNA, the CDR3 is TGTGCCAGCAGTAACCTCCGGGACGGGACCTACGAGCAGTACTTC. As protein: CASSNLRDGTYEQYF.

V and J are TRBV7-3 and TRBJ2-5; the D gene is possibly TRBD2 (7 bases). The J call is doubtful: the DNA matches TRBJ2-1 better. Germline CDR1 and CDR2: SGHTA and FQGTGA. The CDR3 length is 16 residues. As DNA, the CDR3 is TGTGCCAGCAGCTTAACGTGGGGGAGGGGGTCTGTGGAGCAGTTCTTC. It specifies CASSLTWGRGSVEQFF.

With regard to this clonotype: At one end the junction does not follow the germline gene, possibly because of a read error. The chain employs TRBV7-7 and TRBJ2-1, with 8 bases aligning to TRBD2. The end of the DNA fits TRBJ2-5 better, so the J call may be wrong. The germline V gene encodes CDR1 SSHAT and CDR2 FNYEAQ (reference sequence). The CDR3 is 14 residues long. Written as DNA, the CDR3 is TGTGCTAGCAGCTTAGGGACTAGCCAAGAGACCCAGTACTTC. It codes for CASSLGTSQETQYF.

The J gene is TRBJ2-5, the V gene TRBV7-7, with a possible D match to TRBD2 (6 bases). The last part of the DNA fits TRBJ2-7 better; the J call may be wrong. The CDR3 covers 15 residues. Looked up from germline, CDR1 is SSHAT and CDR2 is FNYEAQ (reference sequence). CDR3 region: CASSPGGGDSYEQYF. The CDR3 DNA reads TGTGCCAGCAGCCCCGGCGGAGGGGACTCCTACGAGCAGTACTTC.

Within the sample, this clonotype is medium-sized. This sequence joins TRBV11-3 and TRBJ2-5; D uncertain. Germline assignment: CDR1 SGHNT and CDR2 YENEEA. V shed 1 base and J shed 4 bases, with 10 bases lying between them. The CDR3 covers 14 residues. The CDR3 coding sequence is TGTGCCAGCAGCTTAGGAATGGGCGGAGAGACCCAGTACTTC. Translation: CASSLGMGGETQYF.

V usage is TRBV7-9 and J usage is TRBJ2-2; 9 bases map to TRBD1. CDR3 length equals 16 residues. V was pared by 5 bases and J by 4 bases, with 8 bases of the junction left unmatched. Germline V gene lookup returns CDR1 SEHNR and CDR2 FQNEAQ (reference sequence). CDR3 nucleotide sequence: TGTGCCAGCAGCCGCGGACAGGGGAAGAGCACCGGGGAGCTGTTTTTT. Translating gives CASSRGQGKSTGELFF.

This clonotype counts as medium-sized. V and J are TRBV5-4 and TRBJ1-1, with D perhaps TRBD1 (6 bases). Trimming stripped 0 bases from V and 5 bases from J, with 17 bases between. This CDR3 spans 16 amino acids. Germline V gene sequence: CDR1 SGHNT, CDR2 YYREEE (reference sequence). The CDR3 reads CASSLAAGGVRTEAFF. CDR3 in DNA: TGTGCCAGCAGCTTGGCGGCTGGGGGCGTAAGGACTGAAGCTTTCTTT.

This chain links TRBV7-4 with TRBJ2-1; D is unclear. The tail of the sequence fits TRBJ2-7 better, so the J call may be wrong. CDR3 size: 14 residues. Germline-derived CDR1 and CDR2 are SGHVT and SQSDAQ. Written as DNA, the CDR3 is TGTGCCAGCAGCTTAGGGAATCCTACCTACGAGCAGTACTTC. It encodes CASSLGNPTYEQYF.

This clonotype was detected ten times or more. This chain joins TRBV7-9 and TRBJ2-1; 10 bases line up with TRBD2. Germline V gene data show CDR1 as SEHNR and CDR2 as FQNEAQ (reference sequence). CDR3 size: 16 residues. The CDR3 reads CVTRRASGRGGNEQFF. DNA for the CDR3: TGTGTTACGCGACGGGCTAGCGGGAGAGGGGGGAATGAGCAGTTCTTC.

As regards this clonotype: A much larger clone differs by one base, so this may be a read error. V usage is TRBV5-1 and J usage is TRBJ2-5, with 7 bases that match TRBD1. The J call may be mistaken, given a closer DNA end match to TRBJ2-1. Germline V gene data show CDR1 as SGHRS and CDR2 as YFSETQ. The CDR3 is made up of 14 amino acids. CDR3 nucleotides: TGCGCCAGCAGATCTGACAGGGTCCTCTACGAGCAGTTCTTC. Translation gives CASRSDRVLYEQFF.

This clonotype was observed a single time. The J gene is TRBJ2-7, the V gene TRBV7-9, with 13 bases fitting TRBD2. The J call may be in error: the DNA end matches TRBJ2-5 better. The CDR3 contains 19 residues. Germline CDR1 is SEHNR and CDR2 is FQNEAQ (reference sequence). CDR3 DNA sequence: TGTGCCAGCAGCTCCCCCAGACTAGCGGGGGGCCTATCGCCAGGGACCCAGTACTTC. Amino acids: CASSSPRLAGGLSPGTQYF.

Regarding this clonotype: One junction end disagrees with the germline gene, perhaps due to a read error. The genes are TRBV11-1 and TRBJ2-5; D possibly corresponds to TRBD2 (5 bases). Matching the DNA end better, TRBJ2-1 makes the J call doubtful. The CDR3 contains 16 residues. Germline CDR1 SGHAT, CDR2 FQDESV (reference sequence). This CDR3 is CASSLGSYSSYNEQFF. CDR3 nucleotides: TGTGCCAGCAGTTTAGGGAGCTACAGCTCCTACAATGAGCAGTTCTTC.

The CDR3 spells CASKNQGGETQYF. CDR3 sequence (DNA): TGCGCCAGCAAGAACCAGGGCGGAGAGACCCAGTACTTC. V and J are TRBV10-2 and TRBJ2-1; TRBD1 might be the D (5 bases). The DNA end favors TRBJ2-5, so the J call may be wrong. CDR1 and CDR2 (germline): WSHSY, SAAADI. The CDR3 totals 13 residues.

The chain links TRBV7-3 to TRBJ2-3, with 7 bases matching TRBD2. Germline CDR1 and CDR2: SGHTA and FQGTGA. V lost 1 base to trimming and J lost 4 bases; unmatched junction nucleotides: 14. The CDR3 has 18 amino acids. The CDR3 reads CASSLKPMGGGWADTQYF. The CDR3 DNA is TGTGCCAGCAGCTTAAAGCCCATGGGGGGAGGGTGGGCAGATACGCAGTATTTT.

The chain couples TRBV7-2 to TRBJ2-7, with 15 positions matching TRBD2. With 4 bases clipped from V and 0 bases from J, the junction kept 10 bases outside the gene matches. The CDR3 totals 19 residues. Germline-derived CDR1 and CDR2 are SGHTA and FQGNSA. The CDR3 loop reads CASSSTRTSGRALSYEQYF. The CDR3 nucleotides are TGTGCCAGCAGCTCGACCCGGACTAGCGGGAGGGCCCTCTCCTACGAGCAGTACTTC.

The V and J genes are TRBV7-4 and TRBJ1-2; a weak D match, TRBD1 (6 bases). This CDR3 has 14 residues. V was shortened by 0 bases and J by 3 bases, with 8 bases between the two germline ends. Germline CDR1 SGHVT, CDR2 SQSDAQ. Written as DNA, the CDR3 is TGTGCCAGCAGCTTAGCAGGGGGATACTATGGCTACACCTTC. Its translation is CASSLAGGYYGYTF.

About this clonotype: Germline is not matched at one junction end, which may reflect a read error. The chain is built from TRBV7-2 and TRBJ2-3, with 8 positions matching TRBD2. This CDR3 has 14 amino acids. Germline V lookup: CDR1 SGHTA, CDR2 FQGNSA. Here the CDR3 DNA reads TGTGCCAGCAGCCTAGCGGGTCGCACAGATACGCAGTATTTT. This codes for CASSLAGRTDTQYF.

The CDR3 DNA reads TGTGCCAGCAGCTCGTACAGGGTCGAAGAGACCCAGTACTTC. Amino acids: CASSSYRVEETQYF. This chain connects TRBV7-6 to TRBJ2-5; D is possibly TRBD1 (6 bases). CDR3 length: 14 amino acids. Between the trimmed V and J ends, which lost 4 bases and 3 bases, there was a span of 12 bases. Per germline, CDR1 SGHVS and CDR2 FNYEAQ.

The rearrangement links TRBV27 to TRBJ2-4; 8 nucleotides line up with TRBD1. J lost 2 bases, V lost 6 bases, and 6 bases had no gene match. The CDR3 is 15 residues long. Germline V gene data show CDR1 as MNHEY and CDR2 as SMNVEV (reference sequence). CDR3 in amino acids: CASRDRVWPKNIQYF. The CDR3, as DNA: TGTGCCAGCAGGGACAGGGTTTGGCCCAAAAACATTCAGTACTTC.

This sequence joins TRBV10-3 and TRBJ2-3; 15 bases fit TRBD2. The assigned J gene may be wrong: the sequence end matches TRBJ2-1 better. Germline assignment: CDR1 ENHRY and CDR2 SYGVKD. The CDR3 is made up of 16 amino acids. The CDR3 nucleotides read TGTGCCATCAGTGGGACTAGCGGGGGGGCCATGGATGAGCAGTTCTTC. This translates into CAISGTSGGAMDEQFF.

The chain combines TRBV10-2 with TRBJ2-3, with 7 bases aligning to TRBD2. The CDR3 covers 14 residues. CDR1 and CDR2 from the germline V gene are WSHSY and SAAADI. V lost 2 bases to trimming and J lost 1 base; unmatched junction nucleotides: 0. The CDR3 DNA reads as TGCGCCAGCAGTGAGGCGGGAGGCACAGATACGCAGTATTTT. The encoded protein is CASSEAGGTDTQYF.

This rearrangement joins TRBV6-6 to TRBJ2-4; 15 nucleotides align to TRBD2. The germline CDR1 and CDR2 sequences are MNHNY and SVGAGI (reference sequence). The CDR3 has 16 amino acids. V dropped 4 bases and J dropped 13; count of bases not matched to a gene: 11. CDR3 protein: CASSSGLAGGADTQYF. Here the CDR3 DNA reads TGTGCCAGCAGTTCCGGACTAGCGGGAGGGGCAGATACGCAGTACTTC.

The chain couples TRBV12-3 or TRBV12-4 to TRBJ2-7; D may be TRBD1 (6 bases). V lost 7 bases, J lost 8 bases, and 15 bases lay in between. The CDR3 is made up of 12 amino acids. In nucleotides, the CDR3 is TGTGCCAGCAAAGGGGGAGACGGAAAGCAGTACTTC. Its protein product is CASKGGDGKQYF.